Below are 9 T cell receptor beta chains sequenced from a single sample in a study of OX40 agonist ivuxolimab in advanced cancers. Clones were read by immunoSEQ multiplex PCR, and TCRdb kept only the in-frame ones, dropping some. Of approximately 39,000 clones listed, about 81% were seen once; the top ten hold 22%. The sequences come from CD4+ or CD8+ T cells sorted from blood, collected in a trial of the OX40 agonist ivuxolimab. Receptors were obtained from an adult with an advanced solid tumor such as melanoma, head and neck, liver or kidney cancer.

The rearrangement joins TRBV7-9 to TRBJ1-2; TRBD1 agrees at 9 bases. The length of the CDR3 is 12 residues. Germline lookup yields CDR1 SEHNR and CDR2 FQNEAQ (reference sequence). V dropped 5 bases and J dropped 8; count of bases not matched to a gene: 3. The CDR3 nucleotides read TGTGCCAGCAGCAAGGGACAGGGAGGCTACACCTTC. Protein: CASSKGQGGYTF.

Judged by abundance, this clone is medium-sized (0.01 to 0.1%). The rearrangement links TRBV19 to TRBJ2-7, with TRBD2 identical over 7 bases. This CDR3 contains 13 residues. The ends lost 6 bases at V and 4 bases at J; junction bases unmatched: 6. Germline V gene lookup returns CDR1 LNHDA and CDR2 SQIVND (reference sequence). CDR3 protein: CASRYSGSYEQYF. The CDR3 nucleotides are TGTGCCAGTAGGTATAGCGGGTCATACGAGCAGTACTTC.

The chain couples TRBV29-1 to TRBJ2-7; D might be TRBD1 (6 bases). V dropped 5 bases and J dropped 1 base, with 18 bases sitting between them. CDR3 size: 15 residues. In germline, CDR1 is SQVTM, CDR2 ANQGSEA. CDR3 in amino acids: CSVSDSLGASYEQYF. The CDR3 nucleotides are TGCAGCGTTTCGGACAGTCTGGGGGCATCCTACGAGCAGTACTTC.

CDR3 coding DNA: TGTGCCAGCAGCAGCGACGCAAATCAGCCCCAGCATTTT. This codes for CASSSDANQPQHF. V gene TRBV7-2 combines with J gene TRBJ1-5; unclear D gene. The germline V gene has CDR1 SGHTA and CDR2 FQGNSA. The CDR3 is made up of 13 amino acids. The ends were cut back, 5 bases at V and 4 bases at J, with 9 bases in the middle.

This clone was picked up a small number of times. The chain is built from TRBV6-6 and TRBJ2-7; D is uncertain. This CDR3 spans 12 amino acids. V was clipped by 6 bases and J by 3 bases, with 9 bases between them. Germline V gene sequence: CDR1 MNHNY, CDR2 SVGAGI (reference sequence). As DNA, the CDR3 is TGTGCCAGCAGCTCTGGACGCTACGAGCAGTACTTC. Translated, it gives CASSSGRYEQYF.

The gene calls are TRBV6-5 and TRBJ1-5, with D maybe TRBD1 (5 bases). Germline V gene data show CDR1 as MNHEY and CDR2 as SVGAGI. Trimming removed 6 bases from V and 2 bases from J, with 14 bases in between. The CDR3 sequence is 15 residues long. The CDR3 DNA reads TGTGCCAGCAGGGACTCGGGACGTCGCAATCAGCCCCAGCATTTT. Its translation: CASRDSGRRNQPQHF.

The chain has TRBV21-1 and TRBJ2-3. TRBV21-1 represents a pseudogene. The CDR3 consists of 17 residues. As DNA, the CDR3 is TGTGCCAGCAGCAAAGTAGGGGTGAGGGCCGGGGCAGATACGCAGTATTTT. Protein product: CASSKVGVRAGADTQYF.

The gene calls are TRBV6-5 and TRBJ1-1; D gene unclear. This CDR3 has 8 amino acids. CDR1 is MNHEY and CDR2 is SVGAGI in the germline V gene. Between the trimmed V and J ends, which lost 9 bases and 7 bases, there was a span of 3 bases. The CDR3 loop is CARLEAFF. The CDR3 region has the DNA TGTGCCAGACTTGAAGCTTTCTTT.

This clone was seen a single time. Here the CDR3 DNA reads TGTGCCAGCTCATTCGTCGCGTCTAGTGAGCAGTTCTTC. Amino acid sequence: CASSFVASSEQFF. The genes are TRBV18 and TRBJ2-1; D is unresolved. The V end was cut by 5 bases, the J end by 9 bases, with 14 bases between. CDR1 and CDR2 (germline): KGHSH, LQKENI. The CDR3 contains 13 residues.